These 5 T cell receptor beta chains were all obtained from the same sample, sequenced in a study of CD8 T cells in ankylosing spondylitis. TCRdb re-analysed the 5' RACE reads in MiXCR, keeping a single row per CDR3 protein. The table has roughly 100,000 distinct CDR3 sequences, about 8.5% seen once; the top ten hold approximately 9.7%. The sequenced sample consisted of blood, either unsorted or a sorted T cell fraction (not recorded which). The origin of the receptors is a male donor with ankylosing spondylitis or in good health (not recorded which).

This clonotype was counted at least ten times. The chain couples TRBV7-9 to TRBJ2-1, with D perhaps TRBD1 (6 bases). Trimming left V 5 bases short and J 3 bases short, with 11 bases between. CDR3 length equals 14 residues. Looked up from germline, CDR1 is SEHNR and CDR2 is FQNEAQ (reference sequence). The CDR3 loop reads CASSVGTNYNEQFF. The CDR3 DNA sequence: TGTGCCAGCAGCGTGGGGACAAACTACAATGAGCAGTTCTTC. Drawing the rest from reference TRBV7-9 and TRBJ2-1, the complete variable domain is DTGVSQNPRHKITKRGQNVTFRCDPISEHNRLYWYRQTLGQGPEFLTYFQNEAQLEKSRLLSDRFSAERPKGSFSTLEIQRTEQGDSAMYLCASSVGTNYNEQFFGPGTRLTVL.

This clonotype was seen at least ten times. The chain carries TRBV6-5 and TRBJ2-5; TRBD2 is a possible D gene (5 bases). From germline, CDR1 is MNHEY and CDR2 SVGAGI. V lost 2 bases, J lost 4 bases, and 17 bases lay in between. This CDR3 has 16 residues. The DNA of the CDR3 is TGTGCCAGCAGTTACAGGCAGCCGAGGGAAGTAGAGACCCAGTACTTC. Encoded protein: CASSYRQPREVETQYF.

Note on this clonotype: This clone may be a read error of a much larger clone one base away. The conserved closing phenylalanine or tryptophan is absent in this CDR3, likely reflecting a read error. The J gene is TRBJ2-1, the V gene TRBV5-1, with 13 nucleotides matching TRBD2. Germline CDR1 and CDR2: SGHRS and YFSETQ. The J segment lost 5 bases and the V segment lost 0 bases, leaving 2 bases of the junction unmatched. The CDR3 consists of 16 residues. CDR3 protein: CASSLGGLAGDNEQFL. The DNA for the CDR3 is TGCGCCAGCAGCTTGGGAGGACTAGCGGGGGACAATGAGCAGTTCTTA.

The chain carries TRBV27 and TRBJ1-5; no firm D call. The V end was cut by 3 bases, the J end by 7 bases, with 16 bases between. CDR3 length: 15 amino acids. Germline-derived CDR1 and CDR2 are MNHEY and SMNVEV (reference sequence). CDR3 sequence (DNA): TGTGCCAGCAGTTTTGGGGAGGCATTCGGGCAGCCCCAGCATTTT. Translation gives CASSFGEAFGQPQHF.

The chain links TRBV9 to TRBJ2-2; D could derive from TRBD1 or TRBD2 (5 bases each). V gave up 9 bases and J gave up 3 bases, with 15 bases separating them. Germline V lookup: CDR1 SGDLS, CDR2 YYNGEE. The CDR3 has 14 amino acids. CDR3 in DNA: TGTGCCACGGGGCAGGCCTCGGACACCGGGGAGCTGTTTTTT. Translated: CATGQASDTGELFF.